This T cell receptor (beta chain) is from a study of T-cell memory formation after mild COVID-19. Overall study: Largely donor-specific TCR clusters were found.

Trimming stripped 6 bases from V and 3 bases from J, with 12 bases between. The CDR3 covers 13 residues. Constant-segment primers were used for 5'RACE, and the resulting TCR alpha and TCR beta cDNA libraries carried sample barcodes and UMIs. TCRdb called the 5' RACE reads again in MiXCR, with one record for every CDR3 protein. The table lists about 180,000 distinct CDR3 sequences, approximately 18% of them singletons. This clonotype was observed a few times. Its antigen is not identified. Study-level points and caveats: Among contracting clones, CD4+ were mainly CM/EM and CD8+ enriched in EMRA. What remained unconfirmed was the SARS-CoV-2 specificity of second-wave clones peaking on day 37.

The sequenced sample was PBMCs or a T cell subset sorted from them (not recorded which). The sequence derives from a man between 18 and 35 years old who had mild COVID-19 (a few samples of this study predate the infection). Cell type and time point are not known. This rearrangement joins TRBV12-3 or TRBV12-4 to TRBJ2-7, with D perhaps TRBD1 (6 bases). The CDR3 DNA follows: TGTGCCAGCAGCTGGGACACCATCTACGAGCAGTACTTC. Amino acids: CASSWDTIYEQYF.